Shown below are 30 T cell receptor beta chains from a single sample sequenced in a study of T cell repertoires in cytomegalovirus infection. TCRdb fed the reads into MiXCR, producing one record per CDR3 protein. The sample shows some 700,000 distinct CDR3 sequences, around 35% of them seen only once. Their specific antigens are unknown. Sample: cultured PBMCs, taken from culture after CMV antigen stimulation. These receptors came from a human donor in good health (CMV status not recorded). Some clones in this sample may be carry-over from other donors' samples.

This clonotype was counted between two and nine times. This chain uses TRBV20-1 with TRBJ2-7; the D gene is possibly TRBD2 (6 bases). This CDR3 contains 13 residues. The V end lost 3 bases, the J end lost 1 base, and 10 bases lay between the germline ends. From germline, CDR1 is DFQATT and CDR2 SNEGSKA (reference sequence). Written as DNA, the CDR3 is TGCAGTGCTAGTGCGGGACTGTCCTACGAGCAGTACTTC. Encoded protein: CSASAGLSYEQYF.

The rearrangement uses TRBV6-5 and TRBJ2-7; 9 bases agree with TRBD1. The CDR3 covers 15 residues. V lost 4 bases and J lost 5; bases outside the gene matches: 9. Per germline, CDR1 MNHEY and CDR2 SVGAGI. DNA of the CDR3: TGTGCCAGCAGTTCGACCGGGACAGGGTTTAACGAGCAGTACTTC. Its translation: CASSSTGTGFNEQYF.

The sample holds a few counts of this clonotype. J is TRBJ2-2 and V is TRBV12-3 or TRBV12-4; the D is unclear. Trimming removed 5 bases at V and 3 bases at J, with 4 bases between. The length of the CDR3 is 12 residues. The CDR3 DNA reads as TGTGCCAGCAGTGTCTACACCGGGGAGCTGTTTTTT. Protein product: CASSVYTGELFF.

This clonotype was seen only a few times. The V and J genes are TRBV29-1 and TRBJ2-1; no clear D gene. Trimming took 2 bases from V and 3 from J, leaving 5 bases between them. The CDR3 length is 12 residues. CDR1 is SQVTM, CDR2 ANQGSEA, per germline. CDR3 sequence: CSVERFYNEQFF. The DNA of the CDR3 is TGCAGCGTTGAACGGTTCTACAATGAGCAGTTCTTC.

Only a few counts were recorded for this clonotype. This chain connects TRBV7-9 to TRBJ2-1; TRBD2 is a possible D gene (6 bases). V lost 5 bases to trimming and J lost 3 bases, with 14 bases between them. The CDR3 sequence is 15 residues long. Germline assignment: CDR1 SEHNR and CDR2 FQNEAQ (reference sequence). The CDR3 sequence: CASSLGTLSYNEQFF. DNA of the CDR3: TGTGCCAGCAGCCTCGGGACTCTAAGCTACAATGAGCAGTTCTTC.

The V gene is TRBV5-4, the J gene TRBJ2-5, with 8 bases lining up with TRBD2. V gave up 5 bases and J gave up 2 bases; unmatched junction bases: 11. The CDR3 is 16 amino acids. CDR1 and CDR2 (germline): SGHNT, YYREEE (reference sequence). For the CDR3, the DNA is TGTGCCAGCAGTCGAATTAGCGGGACGCTACAAGAGACCCAGTACTTC. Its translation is CASSRISGTLQETQYF.

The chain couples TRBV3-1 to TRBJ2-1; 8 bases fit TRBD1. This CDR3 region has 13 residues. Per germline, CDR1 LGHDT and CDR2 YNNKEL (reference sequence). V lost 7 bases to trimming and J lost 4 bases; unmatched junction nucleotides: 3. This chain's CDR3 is CASTRTGYNEQFF. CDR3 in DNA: TGTGCCAGCACCCGGACAGGGTACAATGAGCAGTTCTTC.

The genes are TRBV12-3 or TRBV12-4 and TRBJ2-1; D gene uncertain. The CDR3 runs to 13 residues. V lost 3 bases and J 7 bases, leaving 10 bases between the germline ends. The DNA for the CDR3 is TGTGCCAGCAGTTTCCCTTTCTCAAATGAGCAGTTCTTC. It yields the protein CASSFPFSNEQFF.

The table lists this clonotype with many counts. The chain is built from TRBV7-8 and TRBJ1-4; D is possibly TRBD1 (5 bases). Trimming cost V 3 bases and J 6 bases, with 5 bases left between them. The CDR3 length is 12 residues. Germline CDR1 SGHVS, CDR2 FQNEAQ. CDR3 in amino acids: CASSLGDEKLFF. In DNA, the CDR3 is TGTGCCAGCAGCTTGGGGGATGAAAAACTGTTTTTT.

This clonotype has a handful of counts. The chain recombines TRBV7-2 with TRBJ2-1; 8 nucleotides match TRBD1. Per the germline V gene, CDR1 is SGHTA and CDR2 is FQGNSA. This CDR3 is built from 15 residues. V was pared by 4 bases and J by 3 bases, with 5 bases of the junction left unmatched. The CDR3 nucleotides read TGTGCCAGCAGCTCACAGGGGGGATTCTACAATGAGCAGTTCTTC. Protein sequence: CASSSQGGFYNEQFF.

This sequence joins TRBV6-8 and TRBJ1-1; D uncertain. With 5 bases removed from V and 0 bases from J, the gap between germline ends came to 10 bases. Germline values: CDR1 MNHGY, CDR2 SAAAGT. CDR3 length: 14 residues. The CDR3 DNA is TGTGCCAGCAGTCGCCGGAGCGTGAACACTGAAGCTTTCTTT. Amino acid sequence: CASSRRSVNTEAFF.

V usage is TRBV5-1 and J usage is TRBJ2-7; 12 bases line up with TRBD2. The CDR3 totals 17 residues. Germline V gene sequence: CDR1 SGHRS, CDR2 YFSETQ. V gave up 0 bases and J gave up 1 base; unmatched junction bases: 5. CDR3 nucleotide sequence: TGCGCCAGCAGCTTGGCAACGGGACTAGCGGGTTCCTACGAGCAGTACTTC. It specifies CASSLATGLAGSYEQYF.

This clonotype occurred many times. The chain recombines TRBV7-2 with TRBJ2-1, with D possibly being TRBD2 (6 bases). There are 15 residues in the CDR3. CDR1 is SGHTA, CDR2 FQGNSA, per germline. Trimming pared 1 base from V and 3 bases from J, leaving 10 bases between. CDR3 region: CASSLGPSDYNEQFF. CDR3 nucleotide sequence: TGTGCCAGCAGCTTAGGCCCTAGCGACTACAATGAGCAGTTCTTC.

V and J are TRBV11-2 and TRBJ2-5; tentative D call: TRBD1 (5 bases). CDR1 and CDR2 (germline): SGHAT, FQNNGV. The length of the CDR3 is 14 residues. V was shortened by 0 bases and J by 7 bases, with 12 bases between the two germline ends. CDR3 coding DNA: TGTGCCAGCAGCTTAGATGGGGCTTCGGGGACCCAGTACTTC. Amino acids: CASSLDGASGTQYF.

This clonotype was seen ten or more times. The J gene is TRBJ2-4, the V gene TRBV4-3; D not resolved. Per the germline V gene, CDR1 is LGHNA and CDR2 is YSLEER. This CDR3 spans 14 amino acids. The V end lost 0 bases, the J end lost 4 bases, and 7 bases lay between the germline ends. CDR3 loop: CASSQDLVKNIQYF. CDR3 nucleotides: TGCGCCAGCAGCCAAGATCTAGTGAAAAACATTCAGTACTTC.

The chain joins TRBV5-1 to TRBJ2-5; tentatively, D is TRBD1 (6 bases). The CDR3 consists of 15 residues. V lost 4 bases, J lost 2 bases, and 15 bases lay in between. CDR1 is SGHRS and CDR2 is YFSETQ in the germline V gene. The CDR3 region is CASSKYSGVQETQYF. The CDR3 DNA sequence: TGCGCCAGCAGCAAATACTCAGGGGTACAAGAGACCCAGTACTTC.

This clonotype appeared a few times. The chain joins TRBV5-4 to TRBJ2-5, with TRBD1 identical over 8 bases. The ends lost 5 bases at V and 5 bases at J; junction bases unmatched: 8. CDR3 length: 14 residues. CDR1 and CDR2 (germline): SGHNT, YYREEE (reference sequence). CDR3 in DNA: TGTGCCAGCAGGAAAGACAGGGGTGTGGAGACCCAGTACTTC. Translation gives CASRKDRGVETQYF.

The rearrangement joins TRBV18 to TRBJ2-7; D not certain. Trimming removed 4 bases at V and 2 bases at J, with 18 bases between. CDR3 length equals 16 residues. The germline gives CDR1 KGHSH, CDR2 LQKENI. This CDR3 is CASSLQTLGTAYEQYF. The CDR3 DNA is TGTGCCAGCTCACTTCAGACGTTAGGAACGGCCTACGAGCAGTACTTC. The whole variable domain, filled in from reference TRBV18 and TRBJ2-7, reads NAGVMQNPRHLVRRRGQEARLRCSPMKGHSHVYWYRQLPEEGLKFMVYLQKENIIDESGMPKERFSAEFPKEGPSILRIQQVVRGDSAAYFCASSLQTLGTAYEQYFGPGTRLTVT.

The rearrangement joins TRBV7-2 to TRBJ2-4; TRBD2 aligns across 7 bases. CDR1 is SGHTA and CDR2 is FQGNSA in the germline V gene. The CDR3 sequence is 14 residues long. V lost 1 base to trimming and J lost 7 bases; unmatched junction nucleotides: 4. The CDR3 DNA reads TGTGCCAGCAGCTTAGAGGTGGGAGGGAACATTCAGTACTTC. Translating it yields CASSLEVGGNIQYF.

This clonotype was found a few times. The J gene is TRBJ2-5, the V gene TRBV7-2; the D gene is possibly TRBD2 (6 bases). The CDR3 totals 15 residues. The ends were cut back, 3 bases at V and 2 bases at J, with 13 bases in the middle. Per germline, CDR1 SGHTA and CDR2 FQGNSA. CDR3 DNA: TGTGCCAGCAGCTTGCGGGGTGGGCCTCAAGAGACCCAGTACTTC. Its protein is CASSLRGGPQETQYF.

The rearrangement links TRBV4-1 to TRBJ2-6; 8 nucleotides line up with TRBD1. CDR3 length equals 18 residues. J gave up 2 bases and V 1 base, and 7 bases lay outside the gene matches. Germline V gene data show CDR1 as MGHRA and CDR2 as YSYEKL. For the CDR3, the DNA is TGCGCCAGCAGCCAAGCCGCAGGGGGCGCCGCTGGGGCCAACGTCCTGACTTTC. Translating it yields CASSQAAGGAAGANVLTF.

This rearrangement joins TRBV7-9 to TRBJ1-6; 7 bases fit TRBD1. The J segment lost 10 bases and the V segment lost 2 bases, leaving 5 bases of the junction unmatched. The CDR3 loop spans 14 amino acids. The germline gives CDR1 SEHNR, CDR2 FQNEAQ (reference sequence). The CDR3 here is CASSLWDRESPLHF. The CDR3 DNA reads TGTGCCAGCAGCTTATGGGACAGAGAGTCACCCCTCCACTTT.

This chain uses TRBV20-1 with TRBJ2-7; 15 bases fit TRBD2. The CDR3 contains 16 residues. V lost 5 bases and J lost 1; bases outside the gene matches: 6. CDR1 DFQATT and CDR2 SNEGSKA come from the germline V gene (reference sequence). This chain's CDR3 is CSASGLAGGLSYEQYF. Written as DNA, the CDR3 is TGCAGTGCTTCCGGACTAGCGGGGGGGCTTTCCTACGAGCAGTACTTC.

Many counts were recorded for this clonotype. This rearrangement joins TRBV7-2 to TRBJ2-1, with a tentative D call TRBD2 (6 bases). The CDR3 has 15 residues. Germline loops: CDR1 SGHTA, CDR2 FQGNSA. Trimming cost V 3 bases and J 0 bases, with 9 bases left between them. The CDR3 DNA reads TGTGCCAGCAGCTTGGGACTTCTCTCCTACAATGAGCAGTTCTTC. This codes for CASSLGLLSYNEQFF.

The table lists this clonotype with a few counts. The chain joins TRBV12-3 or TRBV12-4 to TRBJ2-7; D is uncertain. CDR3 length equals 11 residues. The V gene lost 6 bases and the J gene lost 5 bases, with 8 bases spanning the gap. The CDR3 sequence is CASSLTNEQYF. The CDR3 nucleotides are TGTGCCAGCAGCCTGACCAACGAGCAGTACTTC.

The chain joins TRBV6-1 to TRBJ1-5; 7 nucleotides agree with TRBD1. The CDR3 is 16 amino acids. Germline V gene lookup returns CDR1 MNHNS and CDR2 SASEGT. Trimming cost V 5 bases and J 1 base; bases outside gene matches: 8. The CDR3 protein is CASSRQGWVSNQPQHF. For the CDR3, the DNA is TGTGCCAGCAGTAGACAGGGTTGGGTCAGCAATCAGCCCCAGCATTTT.

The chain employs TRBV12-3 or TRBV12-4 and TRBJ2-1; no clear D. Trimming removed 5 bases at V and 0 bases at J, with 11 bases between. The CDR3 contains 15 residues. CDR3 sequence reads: CASSTTVYSYNEQFF. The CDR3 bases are TGTGCCAGCAGTACCACAGTCTACTCCTACAATGAGCAGTTCTTC.

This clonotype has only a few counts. CDR3 DNA sequence: TGTGCCAGCAGCGCACCGGGACTAGCGAGAGATGAGCAGTTCTTC. The encoded protein is CASSAPGLARDEQFF. The J gene is TRBJ2-1, the V gene TRBV7-2; 10 nucleotides match TRBD2. CDR1 is SGHTA, CDR2 FQGNSA, per germline. The CDR3 totals 15 residues. J gave up 8 bases and V 5 bases, and 9 bases lay outside the gene matches.

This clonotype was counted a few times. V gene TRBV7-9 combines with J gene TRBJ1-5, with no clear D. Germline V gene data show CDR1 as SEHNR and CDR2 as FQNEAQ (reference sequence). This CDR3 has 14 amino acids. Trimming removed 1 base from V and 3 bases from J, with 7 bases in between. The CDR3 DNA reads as TGTGCCAGCAGCTTAGACAGTGACAATCAGCCCCAGCATTTT. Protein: CASSLDSDNQPQHF. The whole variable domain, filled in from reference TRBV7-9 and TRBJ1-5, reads DTGVSQNPRHKITKRGQNVTFRCDPISEHNRLYWYRQTLGQGPEFLTYFQNEAQLEKSRLLSDRFSAERPKGSFSTLEIQRTEQGDSAMYLCASSLDSDNQPQHFGDGTRLSIL.

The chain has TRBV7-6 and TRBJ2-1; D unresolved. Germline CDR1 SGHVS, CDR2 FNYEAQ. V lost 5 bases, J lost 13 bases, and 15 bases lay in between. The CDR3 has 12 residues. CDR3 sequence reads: CASSPNSLPQFF. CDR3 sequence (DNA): TGTGCCAGCAGCCCGAACTCGCTACCCCAGTTCTTC.